This T cell receptor (beta chain) came from a study of radiotherapy plus CTLA-4 blockade in lung cancer. In the study overall: Across the patients, objective responses occurred in 15% to 20%, and disease control in roughly 30%. Whole-study results and caveats: Early blood T cell clone dynamics, with interferon-beta, were reported to best predict response. Some TCR clones had been derived from tumors. These clones expanded in peripheral blood after radiotherapy plus ipilimumab.

V was trimmed by 9 bases and J by 5 bases, leaving 11 bases between them. Germline V CDR1 and CDR2: SNHLY, FYNNEI. This CDR3 comprises 12 residues. A word on this clone: Its antigen is still unknown.

Clones were read by immunoSEQ multiplex PCR, and TCRdb kept only the in-frame ones, dropping some. The repertoire holds 25,000 to 35,000 clones, with almost 80% as singletons. The chain joins TRBV2 to TRBJ2-1; maybe TRBD2 (6 bases). Specimen: peripheral blood, collected from a patient treated with radiotherapy plus ipilimumab. The sequence derives from a human donor with non-small cell lung cancer who had stable disease on radiotherapy plus ipilimumab. The CDR3, as DNA: TGTGCCAGGCGCGGGGCTCACAATGAGCAGTTCTTC. Amino acids: CARRGAHNEQFF.